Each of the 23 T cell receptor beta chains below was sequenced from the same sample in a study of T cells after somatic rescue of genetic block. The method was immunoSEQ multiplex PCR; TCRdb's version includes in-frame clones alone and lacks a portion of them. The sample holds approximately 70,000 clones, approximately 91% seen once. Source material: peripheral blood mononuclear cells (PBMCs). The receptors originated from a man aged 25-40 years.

CDR3 coding DNA: TGCGCCAGCAGCCTAACAGGTCAAACTGAAGCTTTCTTT. Encoded protein: CASSLTGQTEAFF. The rearrangement links TRBV5-1 to TRBJ1-1, with a weak D call TRBD1 (5 bases). This CDR3 comprises 13 residues. The germline CDR1 and CDR2 sequences are SGHRS and YFSETQ. The germline V and J ends were trimmed by 4 bases and 5 bases, with 12 bases remaining between them.

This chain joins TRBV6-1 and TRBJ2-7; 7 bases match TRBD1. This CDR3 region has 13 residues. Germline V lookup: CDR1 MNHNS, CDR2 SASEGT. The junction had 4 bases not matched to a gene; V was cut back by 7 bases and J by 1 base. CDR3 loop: CASTFRGSYEQYF. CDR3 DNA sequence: TGTGCCAGCACCTTCAGGGGGTCCTACGAGCAGTACTTC.

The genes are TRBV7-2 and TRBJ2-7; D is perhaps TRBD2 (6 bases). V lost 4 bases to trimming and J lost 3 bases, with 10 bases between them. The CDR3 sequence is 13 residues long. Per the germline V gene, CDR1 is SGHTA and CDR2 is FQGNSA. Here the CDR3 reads CASSSGLFYEQYF. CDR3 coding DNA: TGTGCCAGCAGCTCGGGACTCTTCTACGAGCAGTACTTC.

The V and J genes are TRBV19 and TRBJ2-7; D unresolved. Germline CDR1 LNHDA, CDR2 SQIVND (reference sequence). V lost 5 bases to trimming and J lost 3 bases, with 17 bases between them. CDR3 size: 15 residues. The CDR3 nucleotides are TGTGCCAGTAGTCTCGCAGACCCAAAAGGCTACGAGCAGTACTTC. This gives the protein CASSLADPKGYEQYF.

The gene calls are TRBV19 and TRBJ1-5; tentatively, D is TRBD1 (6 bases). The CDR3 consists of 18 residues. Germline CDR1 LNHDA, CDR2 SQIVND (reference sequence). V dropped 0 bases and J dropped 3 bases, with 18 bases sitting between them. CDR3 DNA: TGTGCCAGTAGTATAGAAATCCTACTCCGGGACACCAATCAGCCCCAGCATTTT. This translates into CASSIEILLRDTNQPQHF.

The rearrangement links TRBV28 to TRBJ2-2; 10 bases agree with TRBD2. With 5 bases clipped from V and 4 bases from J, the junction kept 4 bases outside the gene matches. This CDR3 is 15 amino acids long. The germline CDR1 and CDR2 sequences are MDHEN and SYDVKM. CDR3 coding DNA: TGTGCCAGCAGTCCTAGCGGGAGAATCACCGGGGAGCTGTTTTTT. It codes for CASSPSGRITGELFF.

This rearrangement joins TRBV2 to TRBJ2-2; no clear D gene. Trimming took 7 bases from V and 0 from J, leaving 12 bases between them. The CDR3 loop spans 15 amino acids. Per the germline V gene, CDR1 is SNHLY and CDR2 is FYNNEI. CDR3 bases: TGTGCCAGCATGGTGGGCCGGACGAACACCGGGGAGCTGTTTTTT. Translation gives CASMVGRTNTGELFF.

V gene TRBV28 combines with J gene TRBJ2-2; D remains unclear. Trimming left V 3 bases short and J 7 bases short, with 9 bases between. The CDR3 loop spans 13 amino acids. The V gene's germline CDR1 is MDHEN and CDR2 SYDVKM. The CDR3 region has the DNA TGTGCCAGCAGTTTCAGTCAGCTCGGGGAGCTGTTTTTT. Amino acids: CASSFSQLGELFF.

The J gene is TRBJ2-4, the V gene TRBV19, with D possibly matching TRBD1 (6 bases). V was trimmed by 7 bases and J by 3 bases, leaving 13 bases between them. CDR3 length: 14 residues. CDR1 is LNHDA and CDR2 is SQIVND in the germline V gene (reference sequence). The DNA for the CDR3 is TGTGCCAGTAAGAGGACAGCACTCAAAAACATTCAGTACTTC. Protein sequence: CASKRTALKNIQYF.

The CDR3 protein is CASSSLDRRYEQYF. The DNA for the CDR3 is TGTGCCAGCAGCTCTCTGGACAGGCGGTACGAGCAGTACTTC. This chain uses TRBV13 with TRBJ2-7; 7 bases are shared with TRBD1. The germline V gene encodes CDR1 PRHDT and CDR2 FYEKMQ (reference sequence). The CDR3 is 14 residues long. Trimming cost V 4 bases and J 4 bases; bases outside gene matches: 7.

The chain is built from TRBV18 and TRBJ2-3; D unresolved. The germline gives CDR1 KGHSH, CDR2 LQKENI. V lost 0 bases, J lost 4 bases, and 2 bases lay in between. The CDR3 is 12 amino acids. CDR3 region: CASSPPSDTQYF. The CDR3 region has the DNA TGTGCCAGCTCACCACCGTCAGATACGCAGTATTTT.

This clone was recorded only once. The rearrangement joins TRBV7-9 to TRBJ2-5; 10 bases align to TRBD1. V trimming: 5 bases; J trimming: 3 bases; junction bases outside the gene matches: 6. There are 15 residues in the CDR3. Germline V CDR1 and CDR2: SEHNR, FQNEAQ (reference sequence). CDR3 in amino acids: CASSRTGGPEETQYF. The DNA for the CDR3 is TGTGCCAGCAGCCGGACAGGGGGGCCCGAAGAGACCCAGTACTTC.

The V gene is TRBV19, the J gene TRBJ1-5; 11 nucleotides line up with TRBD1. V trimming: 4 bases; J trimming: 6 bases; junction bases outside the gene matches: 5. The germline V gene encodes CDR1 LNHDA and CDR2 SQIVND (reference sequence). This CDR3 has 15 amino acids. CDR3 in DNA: TGTGCCAGTAGTACCGGACAGGGGGCTTTTCAGCCCCAGCATTTT. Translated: CASSTGQGAFQPQHF. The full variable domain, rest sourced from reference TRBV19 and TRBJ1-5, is DGGITQSPKYLFRKEGQNVTLSCEQNLNHDAMYWYRQDPGQGLRLIYYSQIVNDFQKGDIAEGYSVSREKKESFPLTVTSAQKNPTAFYLCASSTGQGAFQPQHFGDGTRLSIL.

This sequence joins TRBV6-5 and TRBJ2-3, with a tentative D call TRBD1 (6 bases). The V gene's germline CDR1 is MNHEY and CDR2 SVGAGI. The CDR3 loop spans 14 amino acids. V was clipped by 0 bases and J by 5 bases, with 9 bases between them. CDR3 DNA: TGTGCCAGCAGTTACTCGAGGGGGAGAGATACGCAGTATTTT. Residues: CASSYSRGRDTQYF.

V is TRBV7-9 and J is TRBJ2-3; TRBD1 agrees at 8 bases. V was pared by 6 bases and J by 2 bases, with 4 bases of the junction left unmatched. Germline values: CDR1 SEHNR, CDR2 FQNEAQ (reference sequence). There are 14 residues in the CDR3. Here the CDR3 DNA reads TGTGCCAGCAGATGGGACAGGTTCACAGATACGCAGTATTTT. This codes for CASRWDRFTDTQYF.

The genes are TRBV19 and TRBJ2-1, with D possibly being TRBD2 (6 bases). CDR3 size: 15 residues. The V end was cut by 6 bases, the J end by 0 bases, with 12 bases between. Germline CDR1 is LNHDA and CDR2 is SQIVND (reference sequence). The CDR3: CASSKGLRSYNEQFF. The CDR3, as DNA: TGTGCCAGTAGCAAAGGACTACGCTCCTACAATGAGCAGTTCTTC.

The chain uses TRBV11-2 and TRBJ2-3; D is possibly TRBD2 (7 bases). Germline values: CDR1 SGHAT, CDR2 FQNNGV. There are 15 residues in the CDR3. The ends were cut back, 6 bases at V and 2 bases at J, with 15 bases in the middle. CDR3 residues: CASRLGGLVTDTQYF. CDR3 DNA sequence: TGTGCCAGCAGGTTGGGGGGGCTAGTCACAGATACGCAGTATTTT.

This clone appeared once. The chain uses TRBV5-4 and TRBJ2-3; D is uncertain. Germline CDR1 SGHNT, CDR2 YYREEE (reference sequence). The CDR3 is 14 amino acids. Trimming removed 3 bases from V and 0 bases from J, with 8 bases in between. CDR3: CASSSGRSTDTQYF. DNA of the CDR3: TGTGCCAGCAGCTCCGGACGGAGCACAGATACGCAGTATTTT.

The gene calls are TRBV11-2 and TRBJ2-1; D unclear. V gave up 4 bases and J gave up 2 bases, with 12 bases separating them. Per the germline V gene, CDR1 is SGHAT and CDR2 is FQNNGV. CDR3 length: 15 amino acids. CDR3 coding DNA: TGTGCCAGCAGCTCCATTTTTAGGGCCTACAATGAGCAGTTCTTC. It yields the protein CASSSIFRAYNEQFF. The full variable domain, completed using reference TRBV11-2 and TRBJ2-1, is EAGVAQSPRYKIIEKRQSVAFWCNPISGHATLYWYQQILGQGPKLLIQFQNNGVVDDSQLPKDRFSAERLKGVDSTLKIQPAKLEDSAVYLCASSSIFRAYNEQFFGPGTRLTVL.

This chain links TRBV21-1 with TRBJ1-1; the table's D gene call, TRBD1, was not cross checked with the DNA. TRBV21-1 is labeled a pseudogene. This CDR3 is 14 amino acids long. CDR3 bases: TGTGCCAGCAGAGGAGACAGGGGAAGGACTGAAGCTTTCTTT. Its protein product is CASRGDRGRTEAFF.

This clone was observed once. CDR3 nucleotide sequence: TGCAGCGTTGAAGAGGACAGCAATAATGAAAAACTGTTTTTT. Translating it yields CSVEEDSNNEKLFF. This chain uses TRBV29-1 with TRBJ1-4; TRBD1 might be the D (6 bases). Trimming removed 0 bases from V and 4 bases from J, with 9 bases in between. CDR1 is SQVTM and CDR2 is ANQGSEA in the germline V gene. This CDR3 contains 14 residues.

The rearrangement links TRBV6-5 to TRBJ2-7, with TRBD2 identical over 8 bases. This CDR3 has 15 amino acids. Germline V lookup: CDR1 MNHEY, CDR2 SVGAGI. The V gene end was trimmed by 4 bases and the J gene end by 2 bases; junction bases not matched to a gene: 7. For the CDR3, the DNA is TGTGCCAGCAGTTGGGAAAGCGGGGGACCCTACGAGCAGTACTTC. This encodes CASSWESGGPYEQYF.

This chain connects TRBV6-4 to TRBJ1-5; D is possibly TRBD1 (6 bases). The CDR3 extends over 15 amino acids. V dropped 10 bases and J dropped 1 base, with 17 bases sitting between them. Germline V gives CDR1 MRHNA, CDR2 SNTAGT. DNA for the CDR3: TGTGCCACCGTAGGTGGGGGGCAGAGCAATCAGCCCCAGCATTTT. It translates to CATVGGGQSNQPQHF.